The rows below give T cell receptor beta chains drawn from one sample of a study of Graves' ophthalmopathy and Graves' hyperthyroidism. TCRdb used MiXCR to reprocess the multiplex PCR reads, holding one entry per CDR3 protein. The sample includes some 1.1 million distinct CDR3 sequences, less than 45% of them seen just once. The material sequenced was peripheral blood or thyroid tissue (not recorded which). The receptors derive from an adult man with Graves' hyperthyroidism. CDR3s leave out the opening cysteine and the closing phenylalanine or tryptophan. The order of the fields is V gene, D gene, J gene, CDR3 protein. The D gene is left open where the match is weak.

v_gene: TRBV28
d_gene: TRBD1
j_gene: TRBJ1-1
CDR3aa: ATLDRGRAEAF

v_gene: TRBV29-1
d_gene: -
j_gene: TRBJ2-3
CDR3aa: SVVFGSTTDTQY

v_gene: TRBV19
d_gene: -
j_gene: TRBJ1-5
CDR3aa: ASSITGGSGEH

v_gene: TRBV12-3/TRBV12-4
d_gene: -
j_gene: TRBJ2-7
CDR3aa: ASRGGTEAYEQY

v_gene: TRBV7-6
d_gene: TRBD1
j_gene: TRBJ1-2
CDR3aa: ASSESRGTGGFPSRDGYT

v_gene: TRBV6-1
d_gene: -
j_gene: TRBJ1-3
CDR3aa: ASSLDSGSFSGNTIY

v_gene: TRBV25-1
d_gene: TRBD2
j_gene: TRBJ2-7
CDR3aa: ASSSPGLGMNEQY

v_gene: TRBV19
d_gene: TRBD1
j_gene: TRBJ1-1
CDR3aa: ASRGQGVWNTEAF

v_gene: TRBV25-1
d_gene: TRBD1
j_gene: TRBJ2-7
CDR3aa: ASSEPKVGQPTGMNEQY

v_gene: TRBV13
d_gene: -
j_gene: TRBJ2-5
CDR3aa: ASSPGPREQETQY

v_gene: TRBV29-1
d_gene: -
j_gene: TRBJ1-1
CDR3aa: SVSARGSFLYTEAF

v_gene: TRBV29-1
d_gene: -
j_gene: TRBJ2-2
CDR3aa: SVVGGGDTGELF

v_gene: TRBV29-1
d_gene: -
j_gene: TRBJ1-1
CDR3aa: SVVWWGTAEAF

v_gene: TRBV6-2/TRBV6-3
d_gene: -
j_gene: TRBJ1-2
CDR3aa: ASSYVGGNGYT

v_gene: TRBV12-3/TRBV12-4
d_gene: TRBD2
j_gene: TRBJ2-2
CDR3aa: ASSPSGTTTGELF

v_gene: TRBV2
d_gene: -
j_gene: TRBJ2-7
CDR3aa: ASSQNSGGYEQY

v_gene: TRBV6-2/TRBV6-3
d_gene: -
j_gene: TRBJ1-2
CDR3aa: ASSYLGGNYGYT